The 5 T cell receptor beta chains presented below share a single source sample, sequenced in a study of T cell responses to AZD1222 COVID-19 vaccine. Using immunoSEQ multiplex PCR, the repertoire was profiled, and TCRdb retains in-frame clones only, with some absent. The sample consists of 54,000 or so clones, 80% of them appearing once. Sequencing was performed on peripheral blood, taken 28 days after the second AZD1222 dose. These receptors were collected from an adult who received the AZD1222 COVID-19 vaccine.

The rearrangement links TRBV7-9 to TRBJ2-2, with 7 bases lining up with TRBD1. Losses at the gene ends were 3 bases for V and 7 bases for J; bases not matched to a gene: 8. The CDR3 totals 15 residues. The germline gives CDR1 SEHNR, CDR2 FQNEAQ (reference sequence). The CDR3 DNA reads TGTGCCAGCAGCTTTGCCGGGACAGCGATCGGGGAGCTGTTTTTT. It yields the protein CASSFAGTAIGELFF.

The chain links TRBV18 to TRBJ2-1; D unresolved. Germline lookup yields CDR1 KGHSH and CDR2 LQKENI. The CDR3 contains 13 residues. Trimming removed 1 base from V and 8 bases from J, with 9 bases in between. The CDR3 spells CASSPQGIDEQFF. In DNA, the CDR3 is TGTGCCAGCTCACCACAGGGTATCGATGAGCAGTTCTTC.

DNA for the CDR3: TGTGCCATCAGTGGGACCTACCATTCACCCCTCCACTTT. This translates into CAISGTYHSPLHF. This rearrangement joins TRBV10-3 to TRBJ1-6; no clear D. CDR1 is ENHRY, CDR2 SYGVKD, per germline. The CDR3 consists of 13 residues. V was clipped by 4 bases and J by 8 bases, with 9 bases between them.

The chain combines TRBV7-9 with TRBJ2-1; tentative D call: TRBD2 (6 bases). Looked up from germline, CDR1 is SEHNR and CDR2 is FQNEAQ (reference sequence). With 3 bases removed from V and 4 bases from J, the gap between germline ends came to 16 bases. The CDR3 totals 16 residues. This CDR3 is CASSFYRREQYNEQFF. Written as DNA, the CDR3 is TGTGCCAGCAGCTTTTATCGGAGGGAGCAATACAATGAGCAGTTCTTC.

This clone was observed a single time. The rearrangement uses TRBV7-9 and TRBJ1-1; D remains unclear. Germline V CDR1 and CDR2: SEHNR, FQNEAQ (reference sequence). CDR3 length: 11 amino acids. V lost 2 bases and J lost 10, with 8 bases in between. The CDR3 bases are TGTGCCAGCAGCTTACAGAATAGAGCTTTCTTT. Residues: CASSLQNRAFF.